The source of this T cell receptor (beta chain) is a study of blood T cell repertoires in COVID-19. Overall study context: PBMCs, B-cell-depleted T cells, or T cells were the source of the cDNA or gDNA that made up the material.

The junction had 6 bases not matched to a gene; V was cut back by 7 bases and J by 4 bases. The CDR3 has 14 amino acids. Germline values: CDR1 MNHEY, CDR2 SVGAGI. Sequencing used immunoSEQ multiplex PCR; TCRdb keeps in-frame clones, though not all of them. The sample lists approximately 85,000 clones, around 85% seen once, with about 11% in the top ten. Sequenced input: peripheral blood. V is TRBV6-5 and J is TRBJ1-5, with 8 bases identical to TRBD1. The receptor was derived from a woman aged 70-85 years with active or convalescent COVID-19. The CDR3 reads CASTITGGNQPQHF. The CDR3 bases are TGTGCCAGCACCATCACAGGGGGAAATCAGCCCCAGCATTTT.